Detailed here is one T cell receptor (beta chain). Per germline, CDR1 SNHLY and CDR2 FYNNEI. V was clipped by 6 bases and J by 5 bases; unmatched bases: 7. The length of the CDR3 is 14 residues. The data derive from a study of T-cell memory formation after mild COVID-19. TCRdb re-analysed the 5' RACE reads in MiXCR, keeping a single row per CDR3 protein. The sample includes hundreds of thousands of distinct CDR3 sequences, about 16% seen only once; the top ten take about 22%. Sequencing was done on a sample of PBMCs or a T cell subset sorted from them (not recorded which). This sequence joins TRBV2 and TRBJ2-7, with 10 bases that match TRBD2. The TCR was taken from a man aged 18 to 29 who had mild COVID-19 (a few samples of this study predate the infection). Cell type and time point are not known. CDR3 coding DNA: TGTGCCAGCAGCAAGAGGACTAGCGGCCACGAGCAGTACGTC. Translating gives CASSKRTSGHEQYV.